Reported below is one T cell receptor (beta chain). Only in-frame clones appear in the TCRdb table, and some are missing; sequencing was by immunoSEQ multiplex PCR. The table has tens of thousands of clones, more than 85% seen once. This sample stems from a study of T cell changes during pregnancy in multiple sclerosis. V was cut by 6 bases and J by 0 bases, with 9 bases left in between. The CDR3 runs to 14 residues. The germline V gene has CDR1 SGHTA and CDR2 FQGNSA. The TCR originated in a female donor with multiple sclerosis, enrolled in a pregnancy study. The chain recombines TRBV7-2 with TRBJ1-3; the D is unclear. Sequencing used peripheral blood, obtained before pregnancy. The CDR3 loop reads CASRPPGSGNTIYF. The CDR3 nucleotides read TGTGCCAGCAGGCCTCCAGGCTCTGGAAACACCATATATTTT.